This record concerns one TCR beta chain sequence. Its antigen remains unknown. A clone one base away is much larger, so this may be a read error. The CDR3 runs to 14 residues. Looked up from germline, CDR1 is MNHEY and CDR2 is SMNVEV (reference sequence). RNA transcripts gave rise to amplified TCR beta CDR3 regions. RT-PCR in the first round (using the HTBI primer set) targeted the TCR CDR3. TCRdb used MiXCR to reprocess the multiplex PCR reads, holding one entry per CDR3 protein. Of 360,000 or so distinct CDR3 sequences detected, approximately 16% appear once; the ten largest clones hold 15% to 20%. These data originate in a study of T cells in Graves' hyperthyroidism and ophthalmopathy. Regarding the study as a whole: Blood also showed most of the thyroid clonotypes that were expanded above 0.001.

The sequencing sample was made of blood. This sequence joins TRBV27 and TRBJ2-1; D call uncertain. The receptor comes from an older woman with Graves' ophthalmopathy. CDR3 in DNA: TGTGCCAGCAGAGAATTAGGGCGCAAGCATGAGCAGCTCTTC. Protein: CASRELGRKHEQLF.